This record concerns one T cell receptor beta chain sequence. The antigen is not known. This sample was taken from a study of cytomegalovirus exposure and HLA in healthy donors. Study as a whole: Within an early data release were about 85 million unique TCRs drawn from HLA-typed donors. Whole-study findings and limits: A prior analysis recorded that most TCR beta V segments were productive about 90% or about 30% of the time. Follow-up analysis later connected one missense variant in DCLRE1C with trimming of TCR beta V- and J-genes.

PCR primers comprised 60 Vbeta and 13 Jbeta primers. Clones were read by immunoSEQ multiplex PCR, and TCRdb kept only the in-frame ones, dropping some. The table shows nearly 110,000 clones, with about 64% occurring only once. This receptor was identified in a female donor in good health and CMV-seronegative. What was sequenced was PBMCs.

The CDR3: CASSQGESGGRIETQYF. CDR3 bases: TGTGCCAGCAGCCAAGGGGAATCCGGCGGGAGGATCGAGACCCAGTACTTC. This rearrangement joins TRBV4-2 to TRBJ2-5, with 8 bases identical to TRBD2. The CDR3 loop spans 17 amino acids. With 1 base clipped from V and 5 bases from J, the junction kept 12 bases outside the gene matches. Per the germline V gene, CDR1 is LGHNA and CDR2 is YNFKEQ.